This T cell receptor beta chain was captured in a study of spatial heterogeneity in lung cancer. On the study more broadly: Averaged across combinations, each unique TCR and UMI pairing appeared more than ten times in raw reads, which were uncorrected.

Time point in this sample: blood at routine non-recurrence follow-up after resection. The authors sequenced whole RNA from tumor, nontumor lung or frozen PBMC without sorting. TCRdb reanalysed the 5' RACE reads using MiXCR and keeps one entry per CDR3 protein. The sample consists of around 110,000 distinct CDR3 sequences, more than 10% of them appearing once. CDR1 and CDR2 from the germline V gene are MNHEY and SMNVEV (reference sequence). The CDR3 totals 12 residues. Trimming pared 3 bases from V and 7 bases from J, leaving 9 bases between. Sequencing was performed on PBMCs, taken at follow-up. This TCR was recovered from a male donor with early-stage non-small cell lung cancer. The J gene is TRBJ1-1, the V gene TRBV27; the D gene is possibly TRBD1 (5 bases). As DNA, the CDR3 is TGTGCCAGCAGTTTTGCGAGGGGTGAAGCTTTCTTT. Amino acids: CASSFARGEAFF.